This TCR beta chain was profiled in a study of blood T cell repertoires in COVID-19. The wider study: Sources were T cells, B-cell-depleted T cells, or PBMCs; the material itself was cDNA or gDNA.

The table lists this clone with a count of one. Profiling relied on immunoSEQ multiplex PCR, and the TCRdb table lists in-frame clones only, not all of them. The table records 150,000 to 160,000 clones, about 85% of them present only once. Seattle's enrolled individuals joined amid active infection and were then monitored longitudinally. The clonotype comes from a man between 60 and 75 years old with COVID-19, enrolled during active disease. Sequenced: peripheral blood.

DNA of the CDR3: TGTGCCACCAGCAGAGACAGGGATGGGGATACGCAGTATTTT. Residues: CATSRDRDGDTQYF. The chain combines TRBV15 with TRBJ2-3, with D perhaps TRBD1 (5 bases). From germline, CDR1 is LNHNV and CDR2 YYDKDF (reference sequence). This CDR3 region has 14 residues. Trimming removed 0 bases at V and 6 bases at J, with 10 bases between.